One and the same sample provided the 25 T cell receptor beta chains below, sequenced in a study of blood T cell repertoires in COVID-19. Clones were read by immunoSEQ multiplex PCR, and TCRdb kept only the in-frame ones, dropping some. The sample has around 97,000 clones; just under 90% are singletons. The sample comprised peripheral blood. The receptors originated from a human donor in a cohort sampled during active COVID-19.

This chain joins TRBV12-3 or TRBV12-4 and TRBJ1-5; weak D call: TRBD1 (5 bases). The germline V and J ends were trimmed by 6 bases and 8 bases, with 14 bases remaining between them. CDR3 length: 13 amino acids. CDR3 nucleotides: TGTGCCAGCAGACGTAGTGCCAGGGAGCCCCAGCATTTT. Its protein is CASRRSAREPQHF.

V usage is TRBV5-1 and J usage is TRBJ1-3, with 8 bases that match TRBD1. V shed 5 bases, J shed 1 base, and the junction held 14 bases outside the gene matches. The germline V gene has CDR1 SGHRS and CDR2 YFSETQ. The CDR3 has 18 amino acids. The CDR3 DNA sequence: TGCGCCAGCAGAGAGTTTTTGGCAGGGGGCGCATCTGGAAACACCATATATTTT. This codes for CASREFLAGGASGNTIYF.

In this sample, this clone turned up once. The J gene is TRBJ2-7, the V gene TRBV18; 9 positions agree with TRBD1. The V segment lost 5 bases and the J segment 6 bases; nucleotides outside the gene matches: 5. The CDR3 consists of 13 residues. Looked up from germline, CDR1 is KGHSH and CDR2 is LQKENI. CDR3 amino acids: CASSSDRGIEQYF. DNA for the CDR3: TGTGCCAGCTCATCCGACAGGGGGATCGAGCAGTACTTC.

V gene TRBV3-1 (or the pseudogene TRBV3-2) combines with J gene TRBJ2-5, with TRBD2 identical over 8 bases. This CDR3 is 14 amino acids long. V shed 0 bases, J shed 5 bases, and the junction held 2 bases outside the gene matches. The germline V gene has CDR1 LGHDT and CDR2 YNNKEL (reference sequence). The CDR3 nucleotides are TGTGCCAGCAGCCAAGAACTAGCGGTCGAGACCCAGTACTTC. This encodes CASSQELAVETQYF.

V gene TRBV18 combines with J gene TRBJ1-6, with 7 bases that match TRBD1. Germline CDR1 and CDR2: KGHSH and LQKENI. CDR3 length: 16 amino acids. Unmatched junction bases numbered 11, after V lost 3 bases and J lost 9 bases. The CDR3 region has the DNA TGTGCCAGCTCACCCGGACAGGCCCTAGGGGGTTCACCCCTCCACTTT. This sequence encodes CASSPGQALGGSPLHF.

The chain links TRBV27 to TRBJ2-1, with 7 bases lining up with TRBD1. This CDR3 is 15 amino acids long. Trimming at V came to 7 bases and at J to 1 base, leaving 7 bases not matched to a gene. The germline gives CDR1 MNHEY, CDR2 SMNVEV (reference sequence). In nucleotides, the CDR3 is TGTGCCAGCACGCGAGGGGGCGGGTCCTACAATGAGCAGTTCTTC. This codes for CASTRGGGSYNEQFF.

The V and J genes are TRBV27 and TRBJ2-7; 11 bases agree with TRBD2. Looked up from germline, CDR1 is MNHEY and CDR2 is SMNVEV (reference sequence). CDR3 length: 14 amino acids. With 5 bases clipped from V and 4 bases from J, the junction kept 4 bases outside the gene matches. The CDR3 is CASSPGTSGYEQYF. In nucleotides, the CDR3 is TGTGCCAGCAGTCCCGGGACTAGCGGTTACGAGCAGTACTTC.

The chain has TRBV5-5 and TRBJ2-5; 7 bases match TRBD1. The CDR3 loop spans 14 amino acids. The V and J ends lost 0 bases and 4 bases, in that order; junction bases with no gene match: 3. Germline CDR1 and CDR2: SGHKS and YYEKEE (reference sequence). Here the CDR3 reads CASSLEQGRETQYF. CDR3 nucleotides: TGTGCCAGCAGCTTGGAACAGGGGCGAGAGACCCAGTACTTC.

The chain couples TRBV11-2 to TRBJ1-1, with TRBD1 as a possible D gene (5 bases). CDR1 is SGHAT and CDR2 is FQNNGV in the germline V gene. This CDR3 has 15 residues. Trimming stripped 3 bases from V and 0 bases from J, with 11 bases between. In nucleotides, the CDR3 is TGTGCCAGCAGCTTGGGGCAGATAATGAACACTGAAGCTTTCTTT. Its protein is CASSLGQIMNTEAFF.

The sample holds a few counts of this clone. J is TRBJ2-3 and V is TRBV11-2, with D tentatively TRBD2 (5 bases). Trimming cost V 7 bases and J 2 bases, with 7 bases left between them. The CDR3 extends over 12 amino acids. Germline V gene sequence: CDR1 SGHAT, CDR2 FQNNGV. CDR3 loop: CASTSSTDTQYF. CDR3 DNA sequence: TGTGCCAGCACTAGCTCCACAGATACGCAGTATTTT. Using reference TRBV11-2 and TRBJ2-3 for the parts outside the CDR3, the full variable domain is EAGVAQSPRYKIIEKRQSVAFWCNPISGHATLYWYQQILGQGPKLLIQFQNNGVVDDSQLPKDRFSAERLKGVDSTLKIQPAKLEDSAVYLCASTSSTDTQYFGPGTRLTVL.

This rearrangement joins TRBV27 to TRBJ1-2; D might be TRBD1 (5 bases). CDR3 size: 13 residues. Germline lookup yields CDR1 MNHEY and CDR2 SMNVEV (reference sequence). Trimming removed 2 bases from V and 3 bases from J, with 7 bases in between. The CDR3 region has the DNA TGTGCCAGCAGTTTACAGGGTGACTATGGCTACACCTTC. Translation: CASSLQGDYGYTF.

The chain is built from TRBV27 and TRBJ1-2, with D perhaps TRBD1 (5 bases). Germline V gene sequence: CDR1 MNHEY, CDR2 SMNVEV (reference sequence). The CDR3 totals 14 residues. Trimming left V 0 bases short and J 3 bases short, with 8 bases between. The CDR3 region has the DNA TGTGCCAGCAGTTTATCAGGGGTAGACTATGGCTACACCTTC. This translates into CASSLSGVDYGYTF.

This CDR3 reads CASSSGTGFGYTF. The CDR3 DNA is TGTGCCAGCAGCTCGGGGACAGGGTTTGGCTACACCTTC. This chain connects TRBV7-3 to TRBJ1-2; TRBD1 matches at 9 bases. From germline, CDR1 is SGHTA and CDR2 FQGTGA. Unmatched junction bases numbered 4, after V lost 4 bases and J lost 7 bases. The CDR3 consists of 13 residues. Full variable domain (rest looked up from reference TRBV7-3 and TRBJ1-2): GAGVSQTPSNKVTEKGKYVELRCDPISGHTALYWYRQSLGQGPEFLIYFQGTGAADDSGLPNDRFFAVRPEGSVSTLKIQRTERGDSAVYLCASSSGTGFGYTFGSGTRLTVV.

V gene TRBV5-1 combines with J gene TRBJ2-3, with 12 bases matching TRBD1. CDR3 length: 14 amino acids. V lost 4 bases and J lost 6; bases outside the gene matches: 3. Germline V gene sequence: CDR1 SGHRS, CDR2 YFSETQ. As DNA, the CDR3 is TGCGCCAGCAGCACGGGACAGGGGGCTGATACGCAGTATTTT. Its translation: CASSTGQGADTQYF.

This CDR3 reads CASRDMGLQGEKLFF. The CDR3 nucleotides read TGTGCCAGCAGGGATATGGGATTACAGGGGGAAAAACTGTTTTTT. The chain recombines TRBV2 with TRBJ1-4; TRBD1 aligns across 7 bases. The CDR3 consists of 15 residues. The ends lost 6 bases at V and 8 bases at J; junction bases unmatched: 12. CDR1 and CDR2 from the germline V gene are SNHLY and FYNNEI.

The rearrangement joins TRBV6-6 to TRBJ1-5; perhaps TRBD1 as D (6 bases). The CDR3 length is 16 residues. With 2 bases removed from V and 2 bases from J, the gap between germline ends came to 13 bases. CDR1 MNHNY and CDR2 SVGAGI come from the germline V gene (reference sequence). The CDR3 reads CASSYTGGAGNQPQHF. In DNA, the CDR3 is TGTGCCAGCAGTTACACGGGGGGGGCCGGCAATCAGCCCCAGCATTTT.

The V and J genes are TRBV9 and TRBJ2-1; 8 bases match TRBD2. CDR3 length: 18 residues. Germline assignment: CDR1 SGDLS and CDR2 YYNGEE. V lost 1 base, J lost 4 bases, and 13 bases stayed unmatched. CDR3 loop: CASSVSTVTGGPYNEQFF. The CDR3 DNA is TGTGCCAGCAGCGTATCTACGGTGACGGGAGGGCCTTACAATGAGCAGTTCTTC.

The chain combines TRBV4-2 with TRBJ1-4; 8 bases map to TRBD1. CDR3 size: 15 residues. The junction had 4 bases not matched to a gene; V was cut back by 2 bases and J by 5 bases. Germline-derived CDR1 and CDR2 are LGHNA and YNFKEQ. CDR3 sequence reads: CASSQLDRANEKLFF. In DNA form, the CDR3 reads TGTGCCAGCAGCCAACTGGACAGGGCGAATGAAAAACTGTTTTTT.

The J gene is TRBJ2-1, the V gene TRBV5-4; D gene unclear. This CDR3 spans 11 amino acids. Trimming shortened V by 2 bases and J by 10 bases, and 7 bases separated the two germline ends. Germline V gene lookup returns CDR1 SGHNT and CDR2 YYREEE (reference sequence). The CDR3 region has the DNA TGTGCCAGCAGCTTTGCGGCAGAGCAGTTCTTC. Translating gives CASSFAAEQFF.

This clone was counted a few times. The gene calls are TRBV4-1 and TRBJ1-1; no firm D call. The CDR3 extends over 17 amino acids. Germline CDR1 is MGHRA and CDR2 is YSYEKL. V gave up 0 bases and J gave up 4 bases, with 18 bases separating them. The CDR3 bases are TGCGCCAGCAGCCAAGATCTAGGTGTCAGCCCGTCCACTGAAGCTTTCTTT. Translating gives CASSQDLGVSPSTEAFF.

The chain links TRBV9 to TRBJ2-3, with 7 bases fitting TRBD2. V trimming: 0 bases; J trimming: 6 bases; junction bases outside the gene matches: 7. The CDR3 runs to 15 residues. Germline lookup yields CDR1 SGDLS and CDR2 YYNGEE. The CDR3 protein is CASSVVAGLPDTQYF. For the CDR3, the DNA is TGTGCCAGCAGCGTAGTAGCGGGTCTACCGGATACGCAGTATTTT.

This clone came up a few times. The CDR3 DNA reads as TGTGCCAGCAGTTTAGGCACTAGCGGGGGGAATGAGCAGTTCTTC. Protein: CASSLGTSGGNEQFF. The chain uses TRBV27 and TRBJ2-1; 12 nucleotides line up with TRBD2. Germline V gene lookup returns CDR1 MNHEY and CDR2 SMNVEV (reference sequence). V shed 2 bases, J shed 7 bases, and the junction held 3 bases outside the gene matches. The length of the CDR3 is 15 residues.

This clone turned up a few times. The same CDR3 is also encoded by other DNA sequences in this sample. The chain combines TRBV7-3 with TRBJ2-7, with 12 bases matching TRBD2. Germline V gives CDR1 SGHTA, CDR2 FQGTGA. This CDR3 has 13 amino acids. J lost 7 bases, V lost 5 bases, and 3 bases had no gene match. The CDR3 bases are TGTGCCAGCAGCCCAGGACTAGCGGGGGAGCAGTACTTC. This codes for CASSPGLAGEQYF.

The rearrangement uses TRBV10-1 and TRBJ2-3, with 11 bases identical to TRBD2. CDR1 and CDR2 from the germline V gene are WNHNN and SYGVQD (reference sequence). The J segment lost 3 bases and the V segment lost 6 bases, leaving 8 bases of the junction unmatched. The CDR3 sequence is 16 residues long. CDR3 DNA sequence: TGCGCCAGCAGCAAACCCGGGACTAGCGGAACAGATACGCAGTATTTT. Its protein product is CASSKPGTSGTDTQYF.

This rearrangement joins TRBV29-1 to TRBJ2-1; D is perhaps TRBD2 (6 bases). Germline-derived CDR1 and CDR2 are SQVTM and ANQGSEA. The CDR3 is 14 amino acids. Between the trimmed V and J ends, which lost 5 bases and 7 bases, there was a span of 18 bases. The CDR3 is CSVLSGVRGNEQFF. In nucleotides, the CDR3 is TGCAGCGTTTTGTCGGGGGTCCGAGGGAATGAGCAGTTCTTC.